The sequence of this TCR beta chain was determined in a study of blood T cells in healthy people across ages. Study-wide context: Template switching captured about one barcoded beta molecule per two T cells.

Through a sample-barcoded 5' primer and a J-beta primer mix, a second PCR was run for roughly 7 to 12 cycles. Each CDR3 protein is one row after TCRdb ran MiXCR on the 5' RACE reads. The sample has about a million distinct CDR3 sequences, roughly 52% seen once; the top ten hold about an eighth. Turning to this clonotype: Its antigen remains unidentified.

This CDR3 comprises 12 residues. Germline values: CDR1 MNHNS, CDR2 SASEGT. V lost 2 bases and J lost 8, with 10 bases in between. Broader study findings: Underestimates were what the diversity estimates from one million T cells were considered to be. As age increased, TCR beta diversity per million T cells fell in a roughly linear fashion.

This sequence joins TRBV6-1 and TRBJ2-7; possibly TRBD1 for D (6 bases). The sequenced sample consisted of blood. This receptor was identified in a man aged 25 to 40 in good health. CDR3 sequence (DNA): TGTGCCAGCAGTGAATCTGGGGGCAAGCAGTACTTC. Its protein product is CASSESGGKQYF.